The 3 T cell receptor beta chains below come from one sample, sequenced in a study of blood T cell repertoires in COVID-19. Data came from immunoSEQ multiplex PCR; TCRdb stores just in-frame clones and leaves some out. The sample comprises about 120,000 clones, around nine tenths of which are singletons, and 1.8% rests with the top ten. The sample comprised peripheral blood. Receptor source: a human donor with active COVID-19. The donor label of this sample is uncertain.

This clone was detected only once. The gene calls are TRBV5-1 and TRBJ2-1; maybe TRBD2 (6 bases). Trimming removed 1 base from V and 10 bases from J, with 15 bases in between. CDR1 and CDR2 (germline): SGHRS, YFSETQ. This CDR3 region has 14 residues. CDR3 nucleotides: TGCGCCAGCAGCTTGAGTAGCAGGGCGGGAGAGCAGTTCTTC. Translating gives CASSLSSRAGEQFF.

V gene TRBV6-4 combines with J gene TRBJ2-7; 7 bases fit TRBD1. The CDR3 extends over 17 amino acids. V lost 2 bases, J lost 1 base, and 11 bases stayed unmatched. CDR1 and CDR2 (germline): MRHNA, SNTAGT. CDR3 loop: CASSDRKTDRLSYEQYF. DNA for the CDR3: TGTGCCAGCAGTGACCGGAAGACGGACAGGTTGTCCTACGAGCAGTACTTC.

The rearrangement links TRBV11-3 to TRBJ1-5; maybe TRBD1 (6 bases). Trimming removed 0 bases at V and 4 bases at J, with 19 bases between. The CDR3 has 18 residues. Germline values: CDR1 SGHNT, CDR2 YENEEA. The CDR3 loop is CASSLDLDGGEYNQPQHF. In DNA form, the CDR3 reads TGTGCCAGCAGCTTAGATCTTGATGGGGGCGAATATAATCAGCCCCAGCATTTT.